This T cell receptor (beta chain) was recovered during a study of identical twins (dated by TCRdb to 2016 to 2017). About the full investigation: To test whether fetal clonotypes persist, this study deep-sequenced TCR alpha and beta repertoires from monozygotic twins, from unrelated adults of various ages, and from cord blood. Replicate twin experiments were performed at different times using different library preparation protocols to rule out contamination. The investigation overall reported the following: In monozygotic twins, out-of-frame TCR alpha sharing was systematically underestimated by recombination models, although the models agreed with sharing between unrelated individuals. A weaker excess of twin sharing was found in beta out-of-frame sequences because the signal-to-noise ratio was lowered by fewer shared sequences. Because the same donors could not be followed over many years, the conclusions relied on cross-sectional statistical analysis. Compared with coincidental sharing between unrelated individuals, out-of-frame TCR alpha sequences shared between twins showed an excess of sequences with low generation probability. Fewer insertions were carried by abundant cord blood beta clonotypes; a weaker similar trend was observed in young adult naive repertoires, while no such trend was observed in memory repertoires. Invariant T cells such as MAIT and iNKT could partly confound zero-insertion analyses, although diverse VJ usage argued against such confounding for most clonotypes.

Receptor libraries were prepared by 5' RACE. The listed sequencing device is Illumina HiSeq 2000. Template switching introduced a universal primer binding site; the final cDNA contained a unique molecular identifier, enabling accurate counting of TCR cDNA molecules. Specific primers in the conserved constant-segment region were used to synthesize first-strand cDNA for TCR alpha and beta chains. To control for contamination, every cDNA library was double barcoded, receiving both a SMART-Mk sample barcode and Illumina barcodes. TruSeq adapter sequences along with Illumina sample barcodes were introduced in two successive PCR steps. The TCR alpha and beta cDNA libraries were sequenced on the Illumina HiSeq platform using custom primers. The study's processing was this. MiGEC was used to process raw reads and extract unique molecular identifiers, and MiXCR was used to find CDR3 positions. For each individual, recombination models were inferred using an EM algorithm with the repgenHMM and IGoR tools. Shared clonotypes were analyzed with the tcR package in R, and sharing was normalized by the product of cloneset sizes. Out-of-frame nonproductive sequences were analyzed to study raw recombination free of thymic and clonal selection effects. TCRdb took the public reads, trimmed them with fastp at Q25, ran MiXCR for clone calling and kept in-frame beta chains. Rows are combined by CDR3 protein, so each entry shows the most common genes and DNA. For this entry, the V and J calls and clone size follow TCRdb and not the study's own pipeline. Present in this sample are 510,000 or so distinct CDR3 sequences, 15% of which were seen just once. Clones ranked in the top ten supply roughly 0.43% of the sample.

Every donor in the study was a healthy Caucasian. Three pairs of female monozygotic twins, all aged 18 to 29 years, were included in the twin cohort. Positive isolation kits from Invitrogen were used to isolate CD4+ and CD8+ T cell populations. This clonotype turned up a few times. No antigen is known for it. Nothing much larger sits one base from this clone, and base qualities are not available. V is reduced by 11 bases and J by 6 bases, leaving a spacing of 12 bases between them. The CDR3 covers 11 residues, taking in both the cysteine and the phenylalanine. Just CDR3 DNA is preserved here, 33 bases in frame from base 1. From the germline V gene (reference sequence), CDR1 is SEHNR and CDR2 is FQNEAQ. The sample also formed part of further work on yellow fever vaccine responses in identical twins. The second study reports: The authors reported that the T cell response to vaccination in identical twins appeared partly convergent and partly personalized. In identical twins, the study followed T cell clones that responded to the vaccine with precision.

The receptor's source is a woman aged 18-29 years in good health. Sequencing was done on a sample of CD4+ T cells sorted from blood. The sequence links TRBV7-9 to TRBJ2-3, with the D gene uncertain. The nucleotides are TGTGCCTCAGAAAGATGGGATACGCAGTATTTT. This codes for CASERWDTQYF. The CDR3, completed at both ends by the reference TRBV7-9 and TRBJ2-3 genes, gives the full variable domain DTGVSQNPRHKITKRGQNVTFRCDPISEHNRLYWYRQTLGQGPEFLTYFQNEAQLEKSRLLSDRFSAERPKGSFSTLEIQRTEQGDSAMYLCASERWDTQYFGPGTRLTVL.